The rows below give T cell receptor beta chains drawn from one sample of a study of breast tumors, draining lymph nodes, adjacent tissues. TCRdb ran MiXCR on the multiplex PCR reads and lists one entry per CDR3 protein. The top ten clones hold 10% to 15% of a sample with around 17,000 distinct CDR3 sequences, 45% of them seen once. Sequencing was carried out using tumor-adjacent breast tissue. These receptors originate from a female donor with breast cancer. Some clones in this sample may be carry-over from other donors' samples. Both conserved end residues are part of each CDR3. The order of the fields is clone size, V gene, D gene, J gene, CDR3 protein, CDR3 DNA. A D gene is named only where the DNA matches it firmly. Expanded clones get a size class; other rows say once, few or many, or leave the size out.

clone size: medium-sized
V gene: TRBV7-3
D gene: TRBD2
J gene: TRBJ2-1
CDR3 protein: CASSLMSGGAGEQFF
CDR3 DNA: TGTGCCAGCAGCTTAATGAGCGGGGGGGCTGGAGAGCAGTTCTTC

clone size: -
V gene: TRBV7-9
D gene: -
J gene: TRBJ2-2
CDR3 protein: CASSFLQTTVWDEEGELFF
CDR3 DNA: TGTGCCAGCAGCTTTTTGCAAACCACCGTCTGGGACGAGGAGGGGGAGCTGTTTTTT

clone size: -
V gene: TRBV20-1
D gene: TRBD1
J gene: TRBJ2-1
CDR3 protein: CSARDPGQIYNEQFF
CDR3 DNA: TGCAGTGCTAGAGACCCGGGACAGATCTACAATGAGCAGTTCTTC

clone size: -
V gene: TRBV7-8
D gene: -
J gene: TRBJ1-6
CDR3 protein: CASSGSGERGGSPLHF
CDR3 DNA: TGTGCCAGCAGCGGATCGGGAGAGAGGGGGGGTTCACCCCTCCACTTT

clone size: -
V gene: TRBV7-9
D gene: TRBD1
J gene: TRBJ2-7
CDR3 protein: CASSLHQGASVYEQYF
CDR3 DNA: TGTGCCAGCAGCTTGCATCAGGGGGCTAGCGTGTACGAGCAGTACTTC

clone size: -
V gene: TRBV7-3
D gene: TRBD1
J gene: TRBJ2-7
CDR3 protein: CASSPQGGSYEQYF
CDR3 DNA: TGTGCCAGCAGCCCACAGGGGGGCTCCTACGAGCAGTACTTC

clone size: -
V gene: TRBV5-6
D gene: TRBD1
J gene: TRBJ1-6
CDR3 protein: CASSYPGQGASPLHF
CDR3 DNA: TGTGCCAGCAGCTACCCGGGACAGGGGGCTTCACCCCTCCACTTT

clone size: -
V gene: TRBV20-1
D gene: -
J gene: TRBJ2-1
CDR3 protein: CSARDPLEQFF
CDR3 DNA: TGCAGTGCTAGAGATCCCCTTGAGCAGTTCTTC

clone size: -
V gene: TRBV2
D gene: -
J gene: TRBJ2-7
CDR3 protein: CASRREGTYEQYF
CDR3 DNA: TGTGCCAGCAGAAGAGAGGGCACCTACGAGCAGTACTTC

clone size: -
V gene: TRBV5-8
D gene: TRBD2
J gene: TRBJ2-7
CDR3 protein: CASTNLAGGPEEQYF
CDR3 DNA: TGTGCCAGCACCAATCTAGCGGGAGGGCCGGAAGAGCAGTACTTC

clone size: -
V gene: TRBV20-1
D gene: TRBD2
J gene: TRBJ2-5
CDR3 protein: CSARPGLAGGQGETQYF
CDR3 DNA: TGCAGTGCTAGACCGGGACTAGCGGGAGGTCAGGGGGAGACCCAGTACTTC

clone size: -
V gene: TRBV19
D gene: TRBD1
J gene: TRBJ1-5
CDR3 protein: CASTDREGQPQHF
CDR3 DNA: TGTGCCAGTACTGACAGGGAGGGTCAGCCCCAGCATTTT

clone size: -
V gene: TRBV5-1
D gene: -
J gene: TRBJ1-3
CDR3 protein: CASSESGANGNTIYF
CDR3 DNA: TGTGCCAGCAGCGAATCGGGGGCTAATGGAAACACCATATATTTT

clone size: -
V gene: TRBV20-1
D gene: TRBD1
J gene: TRBJ2-7
CDR3 protein: CSARGRGPGQGLYEQYF
CDR3 DNA: TGCAGTGCTAGAGGGAGGGGCCCGGGACAGGGGCTCTACGAGCAGTACTTC

clone size: many
V gene: TRBV10-3
D gene: TRBD2
J gene: TRBJ2-3
CDR3 protein: CAIGKAGGTDTQYF
CDR3 DNA: TGTGCCATCGGGAAAGCGGGAGGCACAGATACGCAGTATTTT

clone size: medium-sized
V gene: TRBV6-2/TRBV6-3
D gene: -
J gene: TRBJ1-2
CDR3 protein: CASSPGNAGYGYTF
CDR3 DNA: TGTGCCAGCAGTCCCGGAAACGCCGGCTATGGCTACACCTTC

clone size: many
V gene: TRBV6-5
D gene: -
J gene: TRBJ2-6
CDR3 protein: CASSYEGKANVLTF
CDR3 DNA: TGTGCCAGCAGTTACGAAGGAAAGGCCAACGTCCTGACTTTC

clone size: many
V gene: TRBV7-2
D gene: -
J gene: TRBJ1-1
CDR3 protein: CASSLSPAMNTEAFF
CDR3 DNA: TGTGCCAGCAGCTTGTCCCCGGCCATGAACACTGAAGCTTTCTTT

clone size: -
V gene: TRBV30
D gene: TRBD2
J gene: TRBJ2-7
CDR3 protein: CAWSKTSGYEQYF
CDR3 DNA: TGTGCCTGGAGTAAGACTAGCGGATACGAGCAGTACTTC

clone size: medium-sized
V gene: TRBV7-2
D gene: TRBD1
J gene: TRBJ2-5
CDR3 protein: CASSPGQGAETQYF
CDR3 DNA: TGTGCCAGCAGCCCCGGACAGGGGGCGGAGACCCAGTACTTC

clone size: -
V gene: TRBV6-5
D gene: -
J gene: TRBJ1-2
CDR3 protein: CARRLAGGWGYGYTF
CDR3 DNA: TGTGCCAGAAGACTAGCGGGGGGATGGGGATATGGCTACACCTTC

clone size: medium-sized
V gene: TRBV7-3
D gene: -
J gene: TRBJ2-1
CDR3 protein: CASRLGPNNEQFF
CDR3 DNA: TGTGCCAGCAGACTAGGGCCAAACAATGAGCAGTTCTTC

clone size: many
V gene: TRBV7-9
D gene: -
J gene: TRBJ2-6
CDR3 protein: CASSLVRVFSGANVLTF
CDR3 DNA: TGTGCCAGCAGCTTAGTCCGGGTGTTCTCTGGGGCCAACGTCCTGACTTTC

clone size: -
V gene: TRBV6-5
D gene: TRBD1
J gene: TRBJ2-5
CDR3 protein: CASSPWTGGPAIGTQYF
CDR3 DNA: TGTGCCAGCAGCCCCTGGACAGGGGGCCCCGCGATTGGGACCCAGTACTTC

clone size: medium-sized
V gene: TRBV7-2
D gene: TRBD1
J gene: TRBJ1-6
CDR3 protein: CASSPQGVGNSPLHF
CDR3 DNA: TGTGCCAGCAGCCCACAGGGGGTAGGTAATTCACCCCTCCACTTT

clone size: medium-sized
V gene: TRBV20-1
D gene: -
J gene: TRBJ1-5
CDR3 protein: CSAREGTNQPQHF
CDR3 DNA: TGCAGTGCTAGAGAGGGGACCAATCAGCCCCAGCATTTT